This T cell receptor beta chain stems from a study of a mutant IDH1 vaccine in newly diagnosed glioma. Profiling relied on immunoSEQ multiplex PCR, and the TCRdb table lists in-frame clones only, not all of them. The repertoire consists of about 38,000 clones, with around 81% occurring once and the leading ten covering 5.1%. Documented time point: week 23, last vaccination. Vaccine doses each comprised 300 ug of mutant IDH1 20-mer peptide, with topical imiquimod. This clone was found a few times. What it recognizes is unknown. The CDR3 covers 14 residues. Germline V lookup: CDR1 MGHDK, CDR2 SYGVNS. V gave up 6 bases and J gave up 2 bases, with 12 bases separating them.

The chain couples TRBV25-1 to TRBJ2-3, with D possibly TRBD2 on 6 matching bases. Sequencing was performed on PBMCs, taken from a glioma patient whose treatment included an IDH1 peptide vaccine. This sequence originates from a man aged 40-49 years with glioma. The CDR3 DNA follows: TGTGCCAGCAGCCTGGAGGGGTTCACAGATACGCAGTATTTT. Amino acids: CASSLEGFTDTQYF.